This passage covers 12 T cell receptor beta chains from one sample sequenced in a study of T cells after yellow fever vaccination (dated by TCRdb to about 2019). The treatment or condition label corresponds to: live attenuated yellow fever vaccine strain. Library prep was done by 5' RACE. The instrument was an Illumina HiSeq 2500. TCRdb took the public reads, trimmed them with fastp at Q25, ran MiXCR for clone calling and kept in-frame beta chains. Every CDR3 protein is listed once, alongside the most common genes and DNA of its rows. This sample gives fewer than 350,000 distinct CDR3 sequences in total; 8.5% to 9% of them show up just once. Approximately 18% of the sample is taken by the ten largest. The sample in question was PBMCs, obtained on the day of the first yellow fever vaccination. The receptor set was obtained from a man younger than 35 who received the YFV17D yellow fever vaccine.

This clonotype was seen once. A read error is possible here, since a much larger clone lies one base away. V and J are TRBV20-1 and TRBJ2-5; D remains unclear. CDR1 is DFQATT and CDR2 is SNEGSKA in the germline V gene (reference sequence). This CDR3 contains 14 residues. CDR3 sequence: CSAREALDQVTQYF. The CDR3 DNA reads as TGCAGTGCTAGGGAAGCTTTAGACCAAGTGACCCAGTACTTC.

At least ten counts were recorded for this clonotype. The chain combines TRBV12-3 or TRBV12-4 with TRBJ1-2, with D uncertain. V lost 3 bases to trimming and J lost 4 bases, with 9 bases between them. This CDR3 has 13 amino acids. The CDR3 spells CASSLSYSYGYTF. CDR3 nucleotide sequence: TGTGCCAGCAGTTTGAGCTATTCCTATGGCTACACCTTC.

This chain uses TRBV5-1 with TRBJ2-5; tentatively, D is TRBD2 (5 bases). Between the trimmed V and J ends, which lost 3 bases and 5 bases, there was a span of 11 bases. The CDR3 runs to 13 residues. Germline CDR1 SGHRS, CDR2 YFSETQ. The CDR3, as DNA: TGCGCCAGCAGCTACCTAGCCGGGGAGACCCAGTACTTC. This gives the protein CASSYLAGETQYF.

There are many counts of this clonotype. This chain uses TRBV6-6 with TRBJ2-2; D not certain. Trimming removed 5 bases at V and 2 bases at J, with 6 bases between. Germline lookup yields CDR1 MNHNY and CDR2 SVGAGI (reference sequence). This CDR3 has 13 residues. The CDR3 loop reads CASSPKNTGELFF. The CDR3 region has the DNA TGTGCCAGCAGTCCTAAAAACACCGGGGAGCTGTTTTTT.

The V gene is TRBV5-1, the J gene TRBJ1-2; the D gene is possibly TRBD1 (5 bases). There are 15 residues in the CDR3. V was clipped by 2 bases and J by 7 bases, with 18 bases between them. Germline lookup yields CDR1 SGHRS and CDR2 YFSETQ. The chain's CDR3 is CASSLPPGRDGGYTF. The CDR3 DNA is TGCGCCAGCAGCTTACCCCCGGGACGGGACGGTGGCTACACCTTC.

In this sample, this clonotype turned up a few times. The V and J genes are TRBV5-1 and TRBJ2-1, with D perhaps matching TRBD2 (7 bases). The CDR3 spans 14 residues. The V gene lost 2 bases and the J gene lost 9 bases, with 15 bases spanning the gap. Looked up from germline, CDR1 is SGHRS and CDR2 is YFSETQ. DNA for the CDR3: TGCGCCAGCAGCTTCTTCCAGGGAGGGGGTGAGCAGTTCTTC. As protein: CASSFFQGGGEQFF. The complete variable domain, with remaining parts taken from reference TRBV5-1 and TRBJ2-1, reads KAGVTQTPRYLIKTRGQQVTLSCSPISGHRSVSWYQQTPGQGLQFLFEYFSETQRNKGNFPGRFSGRQFSNSRSEMNVSTLELGDSALYLCASSFFQGGGEQFFGPGTRLTVL.

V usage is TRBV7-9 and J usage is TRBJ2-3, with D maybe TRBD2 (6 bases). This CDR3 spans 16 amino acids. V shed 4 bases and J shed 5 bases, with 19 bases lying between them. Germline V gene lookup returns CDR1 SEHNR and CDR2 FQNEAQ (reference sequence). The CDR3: CASSSSDYPLGDTQYF. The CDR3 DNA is TGTGCCAGCAGCTCCTCGGACTACCCCTTGGGAGATACGCAGTATTTT.

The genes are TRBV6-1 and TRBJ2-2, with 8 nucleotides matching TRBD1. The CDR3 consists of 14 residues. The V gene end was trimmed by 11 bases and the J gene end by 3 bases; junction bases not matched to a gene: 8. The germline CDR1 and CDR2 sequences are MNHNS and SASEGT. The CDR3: CAGRQGPDTGELFF. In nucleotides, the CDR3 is TGTGCCGGTCGACAGGGGCCGGACACCGGGGAGCTGTTTTTT.

Here the CDR3 DNA reads TGTGCCAGCAGCTTAGAGGCAGGATCCTACGAGCAGTACTTC. Its protein is CASSLEAGSYEQYF. V is TRBV11-2 and J is TRBJ2-7; D gene uncertain. Trimming removed 0 bases from V and 1 base from J, with 7 bases in between. The CDR3 has 14 amino acids. Per germline, CDR1 SGHAT and CDR2 FQNNGV.

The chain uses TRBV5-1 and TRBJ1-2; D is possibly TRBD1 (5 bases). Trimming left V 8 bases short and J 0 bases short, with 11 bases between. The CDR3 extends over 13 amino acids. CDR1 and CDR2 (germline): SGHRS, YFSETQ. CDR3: CASHTGANYGYTF. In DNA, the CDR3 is TGCGCCAGTCATACAGGAGCTAACTATGGCTACACCTTC.

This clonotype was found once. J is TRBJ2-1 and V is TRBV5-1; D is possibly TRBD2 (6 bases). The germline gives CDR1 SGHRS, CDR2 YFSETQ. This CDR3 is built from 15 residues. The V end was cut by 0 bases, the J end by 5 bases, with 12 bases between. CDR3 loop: CASSLVARGDNEQFF. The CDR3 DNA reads TGCGCCAGCAGCTTGGTCGCGCGGGGAGACAATGAGCAGTTCTTC.

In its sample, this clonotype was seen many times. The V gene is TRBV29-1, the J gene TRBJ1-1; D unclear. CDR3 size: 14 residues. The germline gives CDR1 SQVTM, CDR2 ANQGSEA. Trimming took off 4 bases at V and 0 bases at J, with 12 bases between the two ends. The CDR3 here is CSVGSRLLNTEAFF. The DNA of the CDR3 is TGCAGCGTTGGGTCCCGTCTCCTGAACACTGAAGCTTTCTTT.